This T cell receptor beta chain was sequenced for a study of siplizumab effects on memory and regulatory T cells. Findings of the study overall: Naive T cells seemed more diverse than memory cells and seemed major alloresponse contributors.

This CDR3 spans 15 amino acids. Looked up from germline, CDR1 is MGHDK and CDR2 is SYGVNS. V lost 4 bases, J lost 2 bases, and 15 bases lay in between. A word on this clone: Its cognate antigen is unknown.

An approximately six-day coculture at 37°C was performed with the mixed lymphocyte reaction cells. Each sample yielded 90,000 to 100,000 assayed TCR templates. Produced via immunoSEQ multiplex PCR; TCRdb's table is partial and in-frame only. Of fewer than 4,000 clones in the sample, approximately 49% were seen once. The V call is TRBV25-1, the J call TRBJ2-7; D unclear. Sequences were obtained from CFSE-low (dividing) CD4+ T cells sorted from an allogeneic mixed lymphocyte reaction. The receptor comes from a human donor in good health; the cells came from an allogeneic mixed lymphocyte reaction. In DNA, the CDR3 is TGTGCCAGCAGTGGGTTGTGGTCCGGCGCCTACGAGCAGTACTTC. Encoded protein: CASSGLWSGAYEQYF.